The following is a TCR beta chain sequence with its context. As yet, its antigen is unknown. 5'RACE primed from the constant segment yielded TCR alpha and TCR beta cDNA libraries bearing sample barcodes and UMIs. TCRdb used MiXCR to reprocess the 5' RACE reads, holding one entry per CDR3 protein. The sample comprises a few hundred thousand distinct CDR3 sequences, 15% to 20% of which are singletons, and 20% to 25% rests with the top ten. The data belong to a study of T-cell memory formation after mild COVID-19. Broader study findings: Clones that shrank (day 15 to 85) were balanced CD4/CD8, whereas later expanders leaned CD4+. SARS-CoV-2 specificity was not confirmed for second-wave clones peaking on day 37.

The V gene's germline CDR1 is SGHNT and CDR2 YYREEE (reference sequence). The V end lost 1 base, the J end lost 13 bases, and 14 bases lay between the germline ends. The CDR3 is made up of 13 amino acids. The sample taken for sequencing was PBMCs or a T cell subset sorted from them (not recorded which). The clonotype originates from a man aged 18-30 years who had mild COVID-19 (a few samples of this study predate the infection). Cell type and time point are not known. This chain connects TRBV5-4 to TRBJ1-4; tentatively, D is TRBD1 (6 bases). The CDR3 region has the DNA TGTGCCAGCAGCTTGCGTGAGGGGGAGAGACTGTTTTTT. Amino acid sequence: CASSLREGERLFF.